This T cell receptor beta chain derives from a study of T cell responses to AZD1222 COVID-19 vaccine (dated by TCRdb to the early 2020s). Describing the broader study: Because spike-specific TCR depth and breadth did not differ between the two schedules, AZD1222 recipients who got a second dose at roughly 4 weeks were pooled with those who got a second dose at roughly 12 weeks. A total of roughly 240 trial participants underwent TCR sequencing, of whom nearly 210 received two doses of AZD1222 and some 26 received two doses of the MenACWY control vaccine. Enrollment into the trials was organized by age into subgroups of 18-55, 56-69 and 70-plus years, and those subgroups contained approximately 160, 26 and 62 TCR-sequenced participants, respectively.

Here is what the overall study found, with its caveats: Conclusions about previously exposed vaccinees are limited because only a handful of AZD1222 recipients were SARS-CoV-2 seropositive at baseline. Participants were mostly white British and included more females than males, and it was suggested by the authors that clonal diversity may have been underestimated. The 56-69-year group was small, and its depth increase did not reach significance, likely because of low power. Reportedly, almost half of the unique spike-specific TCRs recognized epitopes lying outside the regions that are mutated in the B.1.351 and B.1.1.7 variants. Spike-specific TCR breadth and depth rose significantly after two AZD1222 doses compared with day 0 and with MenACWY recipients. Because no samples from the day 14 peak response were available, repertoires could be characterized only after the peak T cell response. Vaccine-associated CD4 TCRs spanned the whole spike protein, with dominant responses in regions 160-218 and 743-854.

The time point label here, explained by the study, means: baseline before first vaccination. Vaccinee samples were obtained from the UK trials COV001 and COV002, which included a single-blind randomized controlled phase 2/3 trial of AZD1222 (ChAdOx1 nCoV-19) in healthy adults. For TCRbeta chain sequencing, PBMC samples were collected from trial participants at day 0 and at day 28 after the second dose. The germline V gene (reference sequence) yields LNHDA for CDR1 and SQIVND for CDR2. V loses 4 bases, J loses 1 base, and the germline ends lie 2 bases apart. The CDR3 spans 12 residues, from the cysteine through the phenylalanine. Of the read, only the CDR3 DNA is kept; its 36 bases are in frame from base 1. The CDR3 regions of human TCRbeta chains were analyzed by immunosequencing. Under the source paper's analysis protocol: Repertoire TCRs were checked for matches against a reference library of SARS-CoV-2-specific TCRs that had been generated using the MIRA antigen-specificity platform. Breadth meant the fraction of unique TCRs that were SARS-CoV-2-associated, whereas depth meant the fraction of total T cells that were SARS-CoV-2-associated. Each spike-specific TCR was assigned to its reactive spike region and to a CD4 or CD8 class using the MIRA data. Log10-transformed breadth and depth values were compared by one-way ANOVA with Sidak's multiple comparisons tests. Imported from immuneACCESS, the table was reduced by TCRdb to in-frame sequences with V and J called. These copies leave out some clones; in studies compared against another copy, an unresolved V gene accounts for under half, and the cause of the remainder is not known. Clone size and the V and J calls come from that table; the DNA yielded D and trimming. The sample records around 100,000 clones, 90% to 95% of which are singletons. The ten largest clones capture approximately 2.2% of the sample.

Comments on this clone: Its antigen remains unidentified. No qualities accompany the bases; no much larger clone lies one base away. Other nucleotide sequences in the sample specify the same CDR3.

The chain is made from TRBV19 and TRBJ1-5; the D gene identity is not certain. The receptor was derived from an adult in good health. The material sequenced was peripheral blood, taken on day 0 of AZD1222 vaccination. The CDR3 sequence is CASSNSNQPQHF. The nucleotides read TGTGCCAGTAGTAACAGCAATCAGCCCCAGCATTTT.